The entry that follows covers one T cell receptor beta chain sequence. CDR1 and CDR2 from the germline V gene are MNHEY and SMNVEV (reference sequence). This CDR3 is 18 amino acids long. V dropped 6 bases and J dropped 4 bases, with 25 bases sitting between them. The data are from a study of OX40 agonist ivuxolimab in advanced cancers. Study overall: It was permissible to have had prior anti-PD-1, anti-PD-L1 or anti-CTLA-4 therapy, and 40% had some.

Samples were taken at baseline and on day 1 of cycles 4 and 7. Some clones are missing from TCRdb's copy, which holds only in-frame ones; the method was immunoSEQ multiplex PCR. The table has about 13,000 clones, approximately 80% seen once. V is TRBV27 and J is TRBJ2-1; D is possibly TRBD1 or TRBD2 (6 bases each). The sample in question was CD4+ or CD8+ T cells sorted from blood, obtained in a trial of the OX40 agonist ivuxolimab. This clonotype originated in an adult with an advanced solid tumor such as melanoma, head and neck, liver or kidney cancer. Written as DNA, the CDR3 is TGTGCCAGCAGCCCAGGGGTCCCCGGGGGATGGGGTTACAATGAGCAGTTCTTC. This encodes CASSPGVPGGWGYNEQFF.